The present entry profiles one TCR beta chain with its context. Germline CDR1 and CDR2: MNHEY and SMNVEV (reference sequence). The CDR3 is 15 amino acids. Trimming stripped 7 bases from V and 0 bases from J, with 13 bases between. This record belongs to a study of blood T cell repertoires in COVID-19. Here immunoSEQ multiplex PCR was the method, and the copy in TCRdb shows in-frame clones only, minus some. This table has some 93,000 clones, 70% to 85% appearing once. The rearrangement joins TRBV27 to TRBJ2-1; the D gene is possibly TRBD1 (5 bases). The sequenced sample was peripheral blood. The sequence was collected from a man between 65 and 85 years old with acute or convalescent COVID-19. The CDR3, as DNA: TGTGCCAGCACACAGGTCCTAAGCTCCTACAATGAGCAGTTCTTC. Translation gives CASTQVLSSYNEQFF.